A single sample is the source of the 20 T cell receptor beta chains below, sequenced in a study of blood T cell repertoires in COVID-19. Measured with immunoSEQ multiplex PCR; TCRdb has only the in-frame clones, and not every one. The table lists 11,000 or so clones, about 80% of them singletons. The specimen was peripheral blood. These receptors were obtained from an elderly man with acute or convalescent COVID-19.

The chain links TRBV19 to TRBJ1-4; tentatively, D is TRBD1 (6 bases). The CDR3 is 14 residues long. Germline assignment: CDR1 LNHDA and CDR2 SQIVND (reference sequence). Trimming pared 3 bases from V and 8 bases from J, leaving 13 bases between. CDR3 sequence (DNA): TGTGCCAGTAGTATCAGGGGATCGAGGGAAAAACTGTTTTTT. It yields the protein CASSIRGSREKLFF.

The V call is TRBV5-1, the J call TRBJ2-2; 8 bases fit TRBD2. The germline V gene has CDR1 SGHRS and CDR2 YFSETQ. The J segment lost 1 base and the V segment lost 0 bases, leaving 5 bases of the junction unmatched. The CDR3 runs to 17 residues. The CDR3 reads CASSLALAGGNTGELFF. The CDR3 nucleotides read TGCGCCAGCAGCTTGGCCCTGGCGGGGGGGAACACCGGGGAGCTGTTTTTT. Complete variable domain (other parts from reference TRBV5-1 and TRBJ2-2): KAGVTQTPRYLIKTRGQQVTLSCSPISGHRSVSWYQQTPGQGLQFLFEYFSETQRNKGNFPGRFSGRQFSNSRSEMNVSTLELGDSALYLCASSLALAGGNTGELFFGEGSRLTVL.

This chain uses TRBV28 with TRBJ1-2, with 8 nucleotides matching TRBD1. The CDR3 spans 15 residues. With 5 bases clipped from V and 7 bases from J, the junction kept 12 bases outside the gene matches. Germline V CDR1 and CDR2: MDHEN, SYDVKM. CDR3 sequence reads: CASSPSDREVAGYTF. The DNA of the CDR3 is TGTGCCAGCAGTCCTTCGGACAGGGAAGTAGCTGGCTACACCTTC.

The chain couples TRBV6-6 to TRBJ2-5; no definite D call. The CDR3 consists of 13 residues. The V gene lost 5 bases and the J gene lost 0 bases, with 7 bases spanning the gap. Germline CDR1 MNHNY, CDR2 SVGAGI (reference sequence). CDR3: CASSLQYQETQYF. As DNA, the CDR3 is TGTGCCAGCAGTCTCCAGTACCAAGAGACCCAGTACTTC.

V gene TRBV3-1 (or the pseudogene TRBV3-2) combines with J gene TRBJ1-2, with D uncertain. V shed 2 bases and J shed 8 bases, with 18 bases lying between them. This CDR3 is 15 amino acids long. Germline V gene data show CDR1 as LGHDT and CDR2 as YNNKEL (reference sequence). CDR3 loop: CASSQKLTRRNGYTF. The CDR3 DNA sequence: TGTGCCAGCAGCCAAAAGCTGACAAGGAGGAACGGCTACACCTTC.

V is TRBV7-2 and J is TRBJ1-1, with D unclear. V was pared by 1 base and J by 0 bases, with 9 bases between. The CDR3 consists of 15 residues. CDR1 SGHTA and CDR2 FQGNSA come from the germline V gene. CDR3 region: CASSLVPPMNTEAFF. For the CDR3, the DNA is TGTGCCAGCAGCTTAGTACCACCTATGAACACTGAAGCTTTCTTT.

V is TRBV6-5 and J is TRBJ2-1; the match to TRBD1 covers 9 bases. Germline CDR1 MNHEY, CDR2 SVGAGI. The length of the CDR3 is 14 residues. V trimming: 5 bases; J trimming: 5 bases; junction bases outside the gene matches: 4. This CDR3 is CASSRRTGDNEQFF. In DNA form, the CDR3 reads TGTGCCAGCAGTCGACGGACAGGGGACAATGAGCAGTTCTTC.

This clone appeared a few times. The chain carries TRBV27 and TRBJ2-4, with D perhaps matching TRBD1 (5 bases). CDR3 length: 17 amino acids. Germline-derived CDR1 and CDR2 are MNHEY and SMNVEV (reference sequence). The ends were cut back, 3 bases at V and 0 bases at J, with 15 bases in the middle. This CDR3 reads CASSFQVGQGAKNIQYF. The CDR3 DNA follows: TGTGCCAGCAGTTTTCAGGTCGGCCAGGGAGCCAAAAACATTCAGTACTTC.

The V gene is TRBV5-4, the J gene TRBJ2-1, with 7 bases identical to TRBD1. V gave up 0 bases and J gave up 2 bases; unmatched junction bases: 2. CDR1 is SGHNT and CDR2 is YYREEE in the germline V gene (reference sequence). CDR3 length: 15 residues. CDR3 sequence (DNA): TGTGCCAGCAGCTTGGGACAGGGACCCTACAATGAGCAGTTCTTC. It is translated as CASSLGQGPYNEQFF.

The CDR3 bases are TGTGCCAGCAGTCTAGCGGGGGGCCTCATTGATACGCAGTATTTT. This sequence encodes CASSLAGGLIDTQYF. V is TRBV5-4 and J is TRBJ2-3; 11 positions match TRBD2. With 5 bases clipped from V and 6 bases from J, the junction kept 8 bases outside the gene matches. This CDR3 comprises 15 residues. Germline V gene lookup returns CDR1 SGHNT and CDR2 YYREEE (reference sequence).

The V and J genes are TRBV7-9 and TRBJ1-2; no definite D call. Germline lookup yields CDR1 SEHNR and CDR2 FQNEAQ (reference sequence). The CDR3 has 14 amino acids. V was pared by 1 base and J by 3 bases, with 9 bases between. CDR3 residues: CASSLGASYYGYTF. DNA of the CDR3: TGTGCCAGCAGCTTAGGGGCTTCTTACTATGGCTACACCTTC.

The table lists this clone with a few counts. The chain carries TRBV7-2 and TRBJ2-3, with D uncertain. V dropped 1 base and J dropped 6 bases, with 8 bases sitting between them. Germline V gene sequence: CDR1 SGHTA, CDR2 FQGNSA. CDR3 size: 13 residues. CDR3 sequence (DNA): TGTGCCAGCAGCTTAGTGGCCCCGGATACGCAGTATTTT. As protein: CASSLVAPDTQYF.

The V call is TRBV9, the J call TRBJ2-1; the D gene is possibly TRBD2 (5 bases). Germline-derived CDR1 and CDR2 are SGDLS and YYNGEE. Deletions cut 3 bases from V and 9 bases from J, with 19 bases between. There are 15 residues in the CDR3. The CDR3 protein is CASSATSDMIGEQFF. The CDR3 DNA is TGTGCCAGCAGCGCAACTAGTGATATGATCGGTGAGCAGTTCTTC.

This clone was detected a few times. This CDR3 is CAGGQGVSPLHF. The CDR3 nucleotides read TGTGCCGGGGGACAGGGAGTTTCACCCCTCCACTTT. The gene calls are TRBV7-9 and TRBJ1-6; 9 positions match TRBD1. This CDR3 contains 12 residues. V was pared by 11 bases and J by 9 bases, with 5 bases of the junction left unmatched. Germline loops: CDR1 SEHNR, CDR2 FQNEAQ (reference sequence).

The chain joins TRBV3-1 (or the pseudogene TRBV3-2) to TRBJ2-6; TRBD1 agrees at 11 bases. The germline V gene has CDR1 LGHDT and CDR2 YNNKEL (reference sequence). V lost 1 base and J lost 2; bases outside the gene matches: 4. The CDR3 consists of 18 residues. As DNA, the CDR3 is TGTGCCAGCAGCCAAGCGGGACAGGGGGTGGCTGGGGCCAACGTCCTGACTTTC. Translated, it gives CASSQAGQGVAGANVLTF.

The chain couples TRBV6-5 to TRBJ2-1, with TRBD2 identical over 12 bases. J was trimmed by 8 bases and V by 7 bases; bases with no gene match: 6. Germline assignment: CDR1 MNHEY and CDR2 SVGAGI. The CDR3 has 14 residues. This chain's CDR3 is CASNPSGGAYEQFF. The CDR3 bases are TGTGCCAGCAATCCTAGCGGGGGGGCCTATGAGCAGTTCTTC.

J is TRBJ1-6 and V is TRBV5-6, with D possibly matching TRBD1 (5 bases). V lost 4 bases and J 4 bases, leaving 12 bases between the germline ends. This CDR3 spans 15 amino acids. Germline loops: CDR1 SGHDT, CDR2 YYEEEE. As DNA, the CDR3 is TGTGCCAGCAGCCTTGGAACAGGTTATAATTCACCCCTCCACTTT. This gives the protein CASSLGTGYNSPLHF.

The chain is built from TRBV27 and TRBJ2-2; D might be TRBD1 (6 bases). CDR1 MNHEY and CDR2 SMNVEV come from the germline V gene (reference sequence). CDR3 length equals 15 residues. The ends were cut back, 3 bases at V and 5 bases at J, with 13 bases in the middle. The CDR3 reads CASSFGQHATGELFF. For the CDR3, the DNA is TGTGCCAGCAGTTTCGGACAGCACGCGACCGGGGAGCTGTTTTTT.

The chain combines TRBV30 with TRBJ2-5; 9 nucleotides line up with TRBD2. There are 14 residues in the CDR3. V lost 4 bases to trimming and J lost 4 bases; unmatched junction nucleotides: 7. Looked up from germline, CDR1 is GTSNPN and CDR2 is SVGIG (reference sequence). CDR3 sequence: CAWKLAGGSETQYF. CDR3 sequence (DNA): TGTGCCTGGAAACTAGCGGGCGGATCAGAGACCCAGTACTTC.

This clone was observed a few times. The rearrangement uses TRBV19 and TRBJ1-2; weak D call: TRBD1 (5 bases). This CDR3 has 15 amino acids. Germline values: CDR1 LNHDA, CDR2 SQIVND (reference sequence). V gave up 6 bases and J gave up 0 bases, with 14 bases separating them. The CDR3 here is CASRNSRQTNYGYTF. The DNA for the CDR3 is TGTGCCAGTAGAAATTCCCGACAGACTAACTATGGCTACACCTTC.